This T cell receptor beta chain was identified in a study of blood T cell repertoires in COVID-19. Across the study: T cells, B-cell-depleted T cells, or PBMCs supplied cDNA or gDNA.

Assay used: immunoSEQ multiplex PCR; TCRdb lists only in-frame clones, some missing. This sample has 110,000 to 150,000 clones, with about 80% found just once. This CDR3 has 14 residues. CDR1 SGHRS and CDR2 YFSETQ come from the germline V gene. V lost 4 bases and J 4 bases, leaving 14 bases between the germline ends. J is TRBJ1-2 and V is TRBV5-1; D may be TRBD1 (5 bases). Sequencing was performed on peripheral blood. The source is a man in his fifties or sixties with acute or convalescent COVID-19. CDR3 DNA: TGCGCCAGCAGCGTGGACAATTGGAGCTATGGCTACACCTTC. Its translation: CASSVDNWSYGYTF. Complete variable domain (other parts from reference TRBV5-1 and TRBJ1-2): KAGVTQTPRYLIKTRGQQVTLSCSPISGHRSVSWYQQTPGQGLQFLFEYFSETQRNKGNFPGRFSGRQFSNSRSEMNVSTLELGDSALYLCASSVDNWSYGYTFGSGTRLTVV.